Listed below are T cell receptor beta chains from one sample, sequenced in a study of T cell repertoires in cytomegalovirus infection. MiXCR, run by TCRdb on the reads, gives a single entry per CDR3 protein. The sample holds about 530,000 distinct CDR3 sequences; more than 20% are singletons and the top ten take less than 15%. Specimen: PBMCs. The receptors stem from a human donor in good health (CMV status not recorded). Some clones in this sample may be carry-over from other donors' samples. CDR3s leave out the opening cysteine and the closing phenylalanine or tryptophan.

V gene	J gene	CDR3 protein
TRBV6-5	TRBJ2-5	ASSRTSRETQY
TRBV19	TRBJ1-1	ASRPTRGGTEAF
TRBV7-2	TRBJ2-5	ASSLGPSGPTETQY
TRBV20-1	TRBJ1-5	SASGDRGSNQPQH
TRBV29-1	TRBJ1-2	SAGQGGGYT
TRBV19	TRBJ1-2	ASTILRGAYGYT
TRBV2	TRBJ2-3	ASRPDWSSTDTQY
TRBV4-3	TRBJ2-2	ASSQEPGYSFGELF
TRBV19	TRBJ1-1	ASSITGTNKAF
TRBV6-2/TRBV6-3	TRBJ1-3	ASREQGSGNTIY